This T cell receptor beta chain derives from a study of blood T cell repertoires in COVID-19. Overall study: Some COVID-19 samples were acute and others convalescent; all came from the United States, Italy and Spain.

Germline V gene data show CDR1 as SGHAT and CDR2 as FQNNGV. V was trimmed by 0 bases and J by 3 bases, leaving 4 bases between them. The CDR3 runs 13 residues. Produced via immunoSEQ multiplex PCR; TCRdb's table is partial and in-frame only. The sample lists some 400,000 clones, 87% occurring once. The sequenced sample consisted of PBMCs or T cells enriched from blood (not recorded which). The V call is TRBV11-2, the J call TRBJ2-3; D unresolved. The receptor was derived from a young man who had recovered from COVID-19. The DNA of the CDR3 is TGTGCCAGCAGCTTAGACAGAACAGATACGCAGTATTTT. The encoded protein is CASSLDRTDTQYF.